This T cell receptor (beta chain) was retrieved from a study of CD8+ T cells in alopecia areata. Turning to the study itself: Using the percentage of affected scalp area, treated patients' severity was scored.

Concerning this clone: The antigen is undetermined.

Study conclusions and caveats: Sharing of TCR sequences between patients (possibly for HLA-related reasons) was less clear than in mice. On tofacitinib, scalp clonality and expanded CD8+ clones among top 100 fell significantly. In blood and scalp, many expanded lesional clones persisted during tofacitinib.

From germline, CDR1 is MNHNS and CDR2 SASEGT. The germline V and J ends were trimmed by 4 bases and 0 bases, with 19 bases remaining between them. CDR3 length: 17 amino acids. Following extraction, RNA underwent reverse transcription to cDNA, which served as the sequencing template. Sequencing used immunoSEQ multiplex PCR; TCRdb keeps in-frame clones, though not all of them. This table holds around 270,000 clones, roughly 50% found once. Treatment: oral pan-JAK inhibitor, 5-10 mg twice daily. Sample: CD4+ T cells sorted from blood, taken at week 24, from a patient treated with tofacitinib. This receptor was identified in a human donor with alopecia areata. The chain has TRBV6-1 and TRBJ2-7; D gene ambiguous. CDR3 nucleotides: TGTGCCAGCAGTGCTTTGGGCTTTAGCCCTTCCTCCTACGAGCAGTACTTC. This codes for CASSALGFSPSSYEQYF.